The clone carrying this TCR beta chain appeared a few times. What it binds is not known. The sample is drawn from a study of blood T cells in healthy people across ages. The individuals who served as donors were healthy Caucasians living in Russia, aged about 6 to 90. Germline CDR1 and CDR2: DFQATT and SNEGSKA (reference sequence). This CDR3 spans 14 amino acids. Findings of the study overall: A strong correlation between TCR beta diversity and naive T cell percentage was seen. In long-lived donors, naive CD4+ cell counts and diversity exceeded those of aged donors.

Then a second PCR, running about 6 to 12 cycles, was carried out with a sample-barcoded 5' primer and a J-beta primer mix. TCRdb used MiXCR to reprocess the 5' RACE reads, holding one entry per CDR3 protein. This sample has around 1,600,000 distinct CDR3 sequences, with 35% to 45% found just once. The V gene is TRBV20-1, the J gene TRBJ2-1; possibly TRBD2 for D (6 bases). Gene TRBJ2-7 matches the end of the DNA better, so the J call may be wrong. The clonotype comes from a woman aged 18-29 years in good health. The material sequenced was blood. This chain's CDR3 is CSARAGSSYNEQYF. The CDR3 coding sequence is TGCAGTGCTAGGGCCGGGAGCTCCTACAATGAGCAGTACTTC.